The 23 T cell receptor beta chains listed next were all sequenced from one sample in a study of shared clonotypes between healthy human individuals. Sequencing used immunoSEQ multiplex PCR; TCRdb keeps in-frame clones, though not all of them. The sample lists roughly 2,000,000 clones, less than 95% occurring once. CD8 cells regarded as naive lacked CD45RO, were positively chosen for CCR7, and omitted terminally differentiated effector memory CD45RA+ cells. The sequenced sample consisted of naive CD8+ T cells sorted from blood. The receptors derive from a man between 18 and 35 years old in good health.

This clone was seen only once. The rearrangement links TRBV10-3 to TRBJ2-2; no clear D gene. This CDR3 has 14 residues. Between the trimmed V and J ends, which lost 7 bases and 0 bases, there was a span of 9 bases. Looked up from germline, CDR1 is ENHRY and CDR2 is SYGVKD. This CDR3 is CAITAAPNTGELFF. CDR3 in DNA: TGTGCCATCACGGCAGCCCCGAACACCGGGGAGCTGTTTTTT.

This sequence joins TRBV27 and TRBJ2-1, with 7 bases lining up with TRBD2. J gave up 3 bases and V 6 bases, and 11 bases lay outside the gene matches. Germline V gives CDR1 MNHEY, CDR2 SMNVEV (reference sequence). The CDR3 totals 16 residues. The CDR3 DNA reads as TGTGCCAGCAGCCCCCGGCCTAGCGGTAACTACAATGAGCAGTTCTTC. Protein product: CASSPRPSGNYNEQFF.

About this clone itself: Other DNA sequences in this specimen translate into the identical CDR3. The chain employs TRBV28 and TRBJ2-5; 8 bases fit TRBD2. The V gene's germline CDR1 is MDHEN and CDR2 SYDVKM. CDR3 length: 13 amino acids. Trimming removed 6 bases from V and 3 bases from J; junction bases left unmatched: 3. The CDR3 sequence: CASSLLAEETQYF. The DNA for the CDR3 is TGTGCCAGCAGCCTACTAGCGGAAGAGACCCAGTACTTC.

The J gene is TRBJ2-7, the V gene TRBV5-6, with 7 nucleotides matching TRBD2. Germline lookup yields CDR1 SGHDT and CDR2 YYEEEE. After removal of 4 bases from V and 4 bases from J, the junction contained 8 bases not matched to a gene. There are 14 residues in the CDR3. The CDR3 loop is CASSPEGGGYEQYF. CDR3 nucleotides: TGTGCCAGCAGCCCTGAGGGCGGGGGATACGAGCAGTACTTC.

This chain uses TRBV7-6 with TRBJ2-7, with 7 bases matching TRBD1. This CDR3 comprises 15 residues. V was pared by 3 bases and J by 0 bases, with 5 bases of the junction left unmatched. CDR1 is SGHVS, CDR2 FNYEAQ, per germline. The chain's CDR3 is CASSFGQASSYEQYF. The CDR3 DNA reads TGTGCCAGCAGCTTCGGACAGGCAAGCTCCTACGAGCAGTACTTC.

This chain uses TRBV27 with TRBJ2-7; 10 bases line up with TRBD1. V lost 6 bases to trimming and J lost 1 base; unmatched junction nucleotides: 6. This CDR3 has 15 residues. In germline, CDR1 is MNHEY, CDR2 SMNVEV (reference sequence). CDR3 DNA sequence: TGTGCCAGCAGACCGACAGGGGGCATATCCTACGAGCAGTACTTC. This codes for CASRPTGGISYEQYF.

This rearrangement joins TRBV10-1 to TRBJ1-1; the match to TRBD1 covers 7 bases. Germline-derived CDR1 and CDR2 are WNHNN and SYGVQD (reference sequence). V was pared by 0 bases and J by 4 bases, with 5 bases of the junction left unmatched. The CDR3 length is 15 residues. Here the CDR3 reads CASSESGGAFTEAFF. The CDR3 DNA follows: TGCGCCAGCAGTGAGTCAGGGGGCGCCTTCACTGAAGCTTTCTTT.

The V and J genes are TRBV5-6 and TRBJ2-7; 9 bases fit TRBD2. This CDR3 region has 16 residues. J lost 5 bases, V lost 2 bases, and 11 bases had no gene match. In germline, CDR1 is SGHDT, CDR2 YYEEEE. In DNA, the CDR3 is TGTGCCAGCAGCTTCGTGCGGGAGGGCCGAGGTAACGAGCAGTACTTC. The encoded protein is CASSFVREGRGNEQYF.

In its sample, this clone was seen once. This chain joins TRBV10-2 and TRBJ1-5; 7 bases fit TRBD1. V gave up 6 bases and J gave up 4 bases; unmatched junction bases: 6. The CDR3 is made up of 14 amino acids. CDR1 WSHSY and CDR2 SAAADI come from the germline V gene. The CDR3 is CASRTGDPNQPQHF. In DNA, the CDR3 is TGCGCCAGCAGAACAGGGGATCCTAATCAGCCCCAGCATTTT.

This CDR3 reads CASSWTGRGNQPQHF. The DNA for the CDR3 is TGTGCCAGCAGTTGGACAGGCCGGGGCAATCAGCCCCAGCATTTT. This chain joins TRBV27 and TRBJ1-5; 7 nucleotides agree with TRBD1. Unmatched junction bases numbered 5, after V lost 4 bases and J lost 2 bases. This CDR3 region has 15 residues. Germline V gives CDR1 MNHEY, CDR2 SMNVEV (reference sequence).

The chain couples TRBV5-4 to TRBJ1-2; maybe TRBD1 (6 bases). Trimming left V 3 bases short and J 8 bases short, with 17 bases between. The germline gives CDR1 SGHNT, CDR2 YYREEE (reference sequence). The CDR3 loop spans 14 amino acids. This chain's CDR3 is CASSYLDSEDGYTF. CDR3 DNA: TGTGCCAGCAGCTACCTGGACAGCGAAGACGGCTACACCTTC.

The chain has TRBV4-1 and TRBJ1-1; 8 nucleotides agree with TRBD1. The CDR3 spans 12 residues. The V and J ends lost 8 bases and 4 bases, in that order; junction bases with no gene match: 3. CDR1 MGHRA and CDR2 YSYEKL come from the germline V gene. CDR3 coding DNA: TGCGCCAGCCAGGGGGCGGGCACTGAAGCTTTCTTT. Protein sequence: CASQGAGTEAFF.

The chain joins TRBV13 to TRBJ1-1; D perhaps matches TRBD1 (6 bases). The CDR3 spans 13 residues. Germline CDR1 reads PRHDT; CDR2 reads FYEKMQ (reference sequence). Trimming removed 3 bases at V and 4 bases at J, with 9 bases between. CDR3 DNA sequence: TGTGCCAGCAGCTTGGGCAGGGGCACTGAAGCTTTCTTT. Protein product: CASSLGRGTEAFF.

This clone was detected only once. J is TRBJ1-5 and V is TRBV27; D possibly corresponds to TRBD1 (5 bases). Trimming took 1 base from V and 4 from J, leaving 11 bases between them. This CDR3 contains 15 residues. Per the germline V gene, CDR1 is MNHEY and CDR2 is SMNVEV (reference sequence). The CDR3 DNA is TGTGCCAGCAGTTTATTGGGGGTTGGGAATCAGCCCCAGCATTTT. Amino acid sequence: CASSLLGVGNQPQHF.

The rearrangement links TRBV5-6 to TRBJ2-7; no reliable D call. This CDR3 has 13 amino acids. The germline gives CDR1 SGHDT, CDR2 YYEEEE. Trimming cost V 4 bases and J 6 bases, with 14 bases left between them. The CDR3 here is CASSPYEAGEQYF. CDR3 DNA: TGTGCCAGCAGCCCCTACGAGGCCGGCGAGCAGTACTTC.

The genes are TRBV13 and TRBJ1-2; D remains ambiguous. Trimming removed 5 bases from V and 3 bases from J, with 16 bases in between. The CDR3 length is 15 residues. Germline CDR1 PRHDT, CDR2 FYEKMQ (reference sequence). This CDR3 is CASSRVGSLDYGYTF. The CDR3 region has the DNA TGTGCCAGCAGCAGGGTGGGCAGTCTAGACTATGGCTACACCTTC.

About this clone: The same CDR3 also results from other DNA sequences found in this sample. The chain uses TRBV4-3 and TRBJ2-1, with D unresolved. CDR1 LGHNA and CDR2 YSLEER come from the germline V gene. The germline V and J ends were trimmed by 1 base and 0 bases, with 4 bases remaining between them. The CDR3 runs 14 residues. CDR3 amino acids: CASSQGGSYNEQFF. For the CDR3, the DNA is TGCGCCAGCAGCCAAGGTGGCTCCTACAATGAGCAGTTCTTC.

In its sample, this clone was seen once. V is TRBV19 and J is TRBJ1-4, with TRBD1 as a possible D gene (5 bases). Germline V lookup: CDR1 LNHDA, CDR2 SQIVND (reference sequence). V was trimmed by 7 bases and J by 3 bases, leaving 12 bases between them. The CDR3 has 14 residues. The CDR3, as DNA: TGTGCCAGTATCCCTAGGGACGCTAATGAAAAACTGTTTTTT. Translating it yields CASIPRDANEKLFF.

This clone was recorded once. The chain joins TRBV30 to TRBJ2-7; no definite D call. V dropped 0 bases and J dropped 2 bases, with 5 bases sitting between them. Germline lookup yields CDR1 GTSNPN and CDR2 SVGIG (reference sequence). The CDR3 totals 12 residues. The CDR3 DNA reads TGTGCCTGGAGTGTCTTACCCTACGAGCAGTACTTC. Translating gives CAWSVLPYEQYF.

This rearrangement joins TRBV25-1 to TRBJ1-4; a weak D match, TRBD1 (5 bases). The V end lost 3 bases, the J end lost 8 bases, and 16 bases lay between the germline ends. CDR1 is MGHDK, CDR2 SYGVNS, per germline. The CDR3 has 15 amino acids. CDR3 nucleotide sequence: TGTGCCAGCAGTGATATCAGGGAGGTCGAGGAAAAACTGTTTTTT. Translating gives CASSDIREVEEKLFF.

Of note for this clone: The same CDR3 can be traced to other DNA sequences in this sample. The chain employs TRBV20-1 and TRBJ2-2; D gene uncertain. The CDR3 loop spans 11 amino acids. CDR1 DFQATT and CDR2 SNEGSKA come from the germline V gene (reference sequence). The V and J ends lost 1 base and 5 bases respectively, with 2 bases between them. CDR3 amino acids: CSARATGELFF. For the CDR3, the DNA is TGCAGTGCTAGAGCGACCGGGGAGCTGTTTTTT.

V usage is TRBV5-1 and J usage is TRBJ2-1, with 7 bases that match TRBD2. This CDR3 contains 17 residues. V lost 4 bases to trimming and J lost 2 bases; unmatched junction nucleotides: 12. Germline V gene lookup returns CDR1 SGHRS and CDR2 YFSETQ. In nucleotides, the CDR3 is TGCGCCAGCAGCCCCCAGGGAGGGTGGAATACCTACAATGAGCAGTTCTTC. Protein: CASSPQGGWNTYNEQFF.

The V and J genes are TRBV5-1 and TRBJ2-1; either TRBD1 or TRBD2 may supply D (5 bases each). Trimming stripped 0 bases from V and 9 bases from J, with 13 bases between. CDR1 and CDR2 (germline): SGHRS, YFSETQ. CDR3 length: 14 residues. The DNA for the CDR3 is TGCGCCAGCAGCTTGGCGGGGCCCGAAAGTGAGCAGTTCTTC. Its translation: CASSLAGPESEQFF.